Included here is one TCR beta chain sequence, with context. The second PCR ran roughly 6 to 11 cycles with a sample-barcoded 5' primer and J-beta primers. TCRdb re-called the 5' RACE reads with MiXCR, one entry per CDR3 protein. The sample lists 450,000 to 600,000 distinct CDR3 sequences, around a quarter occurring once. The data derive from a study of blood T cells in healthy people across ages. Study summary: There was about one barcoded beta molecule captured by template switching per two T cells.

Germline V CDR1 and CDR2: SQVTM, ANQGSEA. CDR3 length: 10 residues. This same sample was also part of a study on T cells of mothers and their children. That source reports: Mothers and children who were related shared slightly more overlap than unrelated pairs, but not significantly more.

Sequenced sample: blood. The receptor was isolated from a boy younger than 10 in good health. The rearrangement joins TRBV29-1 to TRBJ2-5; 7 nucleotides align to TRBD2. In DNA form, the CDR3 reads TGCATAGGGACTAAAGAGACCCAGTACTTC. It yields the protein CIGTKETQYF.